This paragraph reports one TCR beta chain. Its antigen is unknown. Clones were read by immunoSEQ multiplex PCR, and TCRdb kept only the in-frame ones, dropping some. The repertoire holds around 75,000 clones, with more than 70% as singletons. The entry originates in a study of T cell responses to AZD1222 COVID-19 vaccine. Study observations and caveats: Repertoire sampling happened only post peak T cell response. In a largely white British group with more females than males, clonal diversity was possibly underestimated. Nearly half of spike-specific TCRs reportedly target variant regions that are unmutated in the B.1.351 and B.1.1.7 variants. Breadth and depth of Spike-specific TCRs rose after two AZD1222 doses.

Per the germline V gene, CDR1 is LNHDA and CDR2 is SQIVND (reference sequence). The CDR3 spans 15 residues. V lost 8 bases, J lost 7 bases, and 24 bases lay in between. This chain joins TRBV19 and TRBJ2-7, with D unresolved. The receptor was derived from an adult who received the MenACWY meningococcal vaccine as a control. The sequencing used peripheral blood, collected 28 days after the second dose of the MenACWY control vaccine. The CDR3 DNA is TGTGCCAGTGCTGCTTCTGGCCTCCAGATCGGGGAGCAGTACTTC. Its protein product is CASAASGLQIGEQYF.